These 21 T cell receptor beta chains share one sample of origin, sequenced in a study of CD8 T cells in ankylosing spondylitis (dated by TCRdb to 2015 to 2018). Preparation of the library involved 5' RACE. Sequencing instrument: Illumina HiSeq 2500. Clones were called with MiXCR by TCRdb after fastp trimmed the public reads at Q25, and only in-frame beta chains were retained. Rows are unified per CDR3 protein, each entry keeping the most common DNA and genes. For this sample there are some 130,000 distinct CDR3 sequences; more than 5.5% appear just once. The ten largest make up under 15% of the sample. Input material: blood, either unsorted or a sorted T cell fraction (not recorded which). These receptor sequences come from a female donor with ankylosing spondylitis or in good health (not recorded which).

Ten or more counts support this clonotype. The CDR3 DNA follows: TGTGCCAGCAGCGCGGACTATTCCACAGATACGCAGTATTTT. Amino acids: CASSADYSTDTQYF. The rearrangement links TRBV7-2 to TRBJ2-3; possibly TRBD2 for D (6 bases). The V gene lost 5 bases and the J gene lost 2 bases, with 11 bases spanning the gap. This CDR3 has 14 residues. Germline V gives CDR1 SGHTA, CDR2 FQGNSA.

This clonotype came up many times. The genes are TRBV6-1 and TRBJ1-1, with TRBD1 identical over 7 bases. CDR3 length: 15 residues. The germline CDR1 and CDR2 sequences are MNHNS and SASEGT. After removal of 3 bases from V and 0 bases from J, the junction contained 4 bases not matched to a gene. CDR3 sequence: CASSDAGTVNTEAFF. The CDR3 DNA sequence: TGTGCCAGCAGTGACGCCGGGACAGTGAACACTGAAGCTTTCTTT.

This clonotype was counted ten times or more. The chain has TRBV20-1 and TRBJ2-4, with TRBD1 as a possible D gene (5 bases). The CDR3 length is 15 residues. CDR1 is DFQATT and CDR2 is SNEGSKA in the germline V gene (reference sequence). Deletions cut 2 bases from V and 3 bases from J, with 14 bases between. CDR3 amino acids: CSARNFVGHKNIQYF. CDR3 bases: TGCAGTGCTAGAAACTTCGTGGGGCACAAAAACATTCAGTACTTC.

This clonotype was observed a handful of times. The genes are TRBV21-1 and TRBJ2-3; the D call of TRBD2 is as the table states it, not checked on the DNA. TRBV21-1 is an annotated pseudogene. The CDR3 runs to 16 residues. CDR3: CASSTTSGGSLDTQYF. CDR3 in DNA: TGTGCCAGCAGCACCACTAGCGGGGGGTCCTTGGATACGCAGTATTTT.

This clonotype was detected many times. The chain links TRBV5-5 to TRBJ1-1; D is perhaps TRBD1 (6 bases). The germline V gene encodes CDR1 SGHKS and CDR2 YYEKEE (reference sequence). This CDR3 spans 14 amino acids. V was clipped by 0 bases and J by 11 bases, with 17 bases between them. The CDR3 reads CASSLGGTRTWAFF. The CDR3 DNA is TGTGCCAGCAGCTTGGGGGGGACACGGACTTGGGCTTTCTTT.

This clonotype appeared many times. The chain links TRBV20-1 to TRBJ1-2, with D hard to call. Germline V gene lookup returns CDR1 DFQATT and CDR2 SNEGSKA (reference sequence). V lost 3 bases and J 0 bases, leaving 11 bases between the germline ends. This CDR3 region has 14 residues. DNA for the CDR3: TGCAGTGCTAGTGGAGACTTAACTAACTATGGCTACACCTTC. This encodes CSASGDLTNYGYTF.

This clonotype has ten or more counts. V usage is TRBV20-1 and J usage is TRBJ2-1, with TRBD2 matching over 14 bases. Trimming removed 3 bases from V and 1 base from J; junction bases left unmatched: 14. Germline V gives CDR1 DFQATT, CDR2 SNEGSKA (reference sequence). This CDR3 comprises 20 residues. In nucleotides, the CDR3 is TGCAGTGCTAGGCTGGTCCCCGGACTAGCGGGGGGAATTTCCTACAATGAGCAGTTCTTC. This codes for CSARLVPGLAGGISYNEQFF.

J is TRBJ1-1 and V is TRBV7-9; D remains ambiguous. V gave up 0 bases and J gave up 0 bases, with 8 bases separating them. The CDR3 loop spans 15 amino acids. In germline, CDR1 is SEHNR, CDR2 FQNEAQ (reference sequence). In DNA form, the CDR3 reads TGTGCCAGCAGCTTAGCAGCAGGACTGAACACTGAAGCTTTCTTT. Its translation: CASSLAAGLNTEAFF.

This clonotype was recorded at least ten times. The genes are TRBV12-3 or TRBV12-4 and TRBJ2-3; no definite D call. The CDR3 length is 15 residues. Trimming took 5 bases from V and 5 from J, leaving 17 bases between them. DNA for the CDR3: TGTGCCAGCAGTACTCAAGCGTGGTGGGGAGATACGCAGTATTTT. Translation gives CASSTQAWWGDTQYF.

This clonotype showed up many times. The chain combines TRBV12-3 or TRBV12-4 with TRBJ1-6; D is undetermined. CDR3 length equals 13 residues. V lost 2 bases, J lost 8 bases, and 7 bases lay in between. CDR3 in amino acids: CASSLFEDSPLHF. The DNA of the CDR3 is TGTGCCAGCAGTTTATTTGAGGATTCACCCCTCCACTTT.

This clonotype was recorded many times. The chain links TRBV28 to TRBJ1-4, with D possibly TRBD1 on 5 matching bases. V lost 3 bases, J lost 5 bases, and 13 bases lay in between. This CDR3 contains 15 residues. CDR1 is MDHEN, CDR2 SYDVKM, per germline. DNA of the CDR3: TGTGCCAGCAGTTTCCCGGGAGGGGTAAATGAAAAACTGTTTTTT. Protein: CASSFPGGVNEKLFF.

This clonotype was detected many times. The V call is TRBV12-3 or TRBV12-4, the J call TRBJ2-5; D might be TRBD2 (6 bases). V was trimmed by 1 base and J by 2 bases, leaving 11 bases between them. The CDR3 is 15 amino acids. The CDR3 DNA follows: TGTGCCAGCAGTTTAGGTGGGGGGTTTCAAGAGACCCAGTACTTC. Its protein product is CASSLGGGFQETQYF.

This clonotype was counted at least ten times. The CDR3, as DNA: TGTGCCAGCAGCACACGACAGGGACGGTACAATGAGCAGTTCTTC. It encodes CASSTRQGRYNEQFF. This rearrangement joins TRBV14 to TRBJ2-1, with 7 bases identical to TRBD1. Germline assignment: CDR1 SGHDN and CDR2 FVKESK. After removal of 5 bases from V and 4 bases from J, the junction contained 8 bases not matched to a gene. This CDR3 contains 15 residues.

This clonotype was found many times. The chain recombines TRBV5-1 with TRBJ2-7; no clear D gene. The CDR3 totals 12 residues. The germline V and J ends were trimmed by 4 bases and 5 bases, with 10 bases remaining between them. The germline CDR1 and CDR2 sequences are SGHRS and YFSETQ. CDR3: CASSRPDDEQYF. The CDR3 nucleotides are TGCGCCAGCAGCAGACCCGATGACGAGCAGTACTTC. The full variable domain, its missing parts supplied by reference TRBV5-1 and TRBJ2-7, is KAGVTQTPRYLIKTRGQQVTLSCSPISGHRSVSWYQQTPGQGLQFLFEYFSETQRNKGNFPGRFSGRQFSNSRSEMNVSTLELGDSALYLCASSRPDDEQYFGPGTRLTVT.

There are many counts of this clonotype. The CDR3 protein is CASSIDHRNYGYTF. For the CDR3, the DNA is TGTGCCAGTAGTATAGATCACAGGAACTATGGCTACACCTTC. The gene calls are TRBV19 and TRBJ1-2, with D possibly being TRBD1 (5 bases). Trimming left V 0 bases short and J 2 bases short, with 7 bases between. The CDR3 has 14 amino acids. CDR1 LNHDA and CDR2 SQIVND come from the germline V gene (reference sequence).

This clonotype was recorded only once. This chain connects TRBV30 to TRBJ2-3; no clear D. V was pared by 4 bases and J by 5 bases, with 13 bases between. Looked up from germline, CDR1 is GTSNPN and CDR2 is SVGIG (reference sequence). The CDR3 has 13 amino acids. CDR3 DNA: TGTGCCTGGATTTGGCCGCGAGGAGATACGCAGTATTTT. Its protein product is CAWIWPRGDTQYF.

This clonotype has ten or more counts. The genes are TRBV5-1 and TRBJ2-7, with D perhaps TRBD1 or TRBD2 (5 bases each). The germline V and J ends were trimmed by 4 bases and 2 bases, with 13 bases remaining between them. Germline CDR1 is SGHRS and CDR2 is YFSETQ. This CDR3 spans 14 amino acids. The CDR3 loop is CASSPPGRTYEQYF. For the CDR3, the DNA is TGCGCCAGCAGCCCGCCGGGACGGACCTACGAGCAGTACTTC.

This clonotype was detected many times. V and J are TRBV12-3 or TRBV12-4 and TRBJ1-2; D remains ambiguous. Trimming cost V 6 bases and J 4 bases, with 12 bases left between them. This CDR3 has 13 residues. The CDR3 spells CASRKTGVYGYTF. CDR3 sequence (DNA): TGTGCCAGCAGAAAAACCGGGGTCTATGGCTACACCTTC.

This clonotype was observed at least ten times. J is TRBJ2-5 and V is TRBV14, with D unresolved. Trimming pared 3 bases from V and 2 bases from J, leaving 7 bases between. The CDR3 extends over 13 amino acids. Germline CDR1 and CDR2: SGHDN and FVKESK. CDR3 protein: CASSQSEQETQYF. The DNA of the CDR3 is TGTGCCAGCAGCCAGTCTGAGCAAGAGACCCAGTACTTC.

This clonotype was counted once. The chain has TRBV4-2 and TRBJ2-2; no clear D gene. Trimming removed 4 bases at V and 7 bases at J, with 13 bases between. CDR3 length: 14 amino acids. The germline CDR1 and CDR2 sequences are LGHNA and YNFKEQ. CDR3 amino acids: CASSLGLGCGELFF. CDR3 DNA: TGTGCCAGCAGCCTCGGGCTGGGCTGCGGGGAGCTGTTTTTT.

This clonotype has a count of ten or more. V usage is TRBV20-1 and J usage is TRBJ2-2, with 8 bases lining up with TRBD1. The junction had 4 bases not matched to a gene; V was cut back by 5 bases and J by 5 bases. Germline CDR1 DFQATT, CDR2 SNEGSKA (reference sequence). This CDR3 contains 13 residues. The CDR3 DNA reads as TGCAGTGCTCAGGGGGCGGGGACCGGGGAGCTGTTTTTT. It translates to CSAQGAGTGELFF.